What follows describes a single T cell receptor beta chain. Its antigen is not identified. Looked up from germline, CDR1 is SGHRS and CDR2 is YFSETQ. The CDR3 extends over 15 amino acids. V lost 1 base, J lost 4 bases, and 11 bases lay in between. TCRdb redid the calling of the 5' RACE reads with MiXCR, one entry per CDR3 protein. The sample shows under 7,000 distinct CDR3 sequences, 34% of them seen only once. Overall study results and limits: Tumor Treg TCRs overlapped most with tumor naive CD4+ cells. The TCR gene usage of tumor memory CD4+ T cells clustered together with blood and lymph node memory CD4+ cells and with lymph node naive CD4+ cells.

The chain couples TRBV5-1 to TRBJ2-2; possible D gene TRBD2, 6 bases. The source material was naive CD4+ T cells sorted from a lymph node. Regarding subset: naive CD4+ T cells, CD4+CD45RA+CD25-. This TCR derives from a female donor with breast cancer. For the CDR3, the DNA is TGCGCCAGCAGCTTGACTAGCATCGCCACCGGGGAGCTGTTTTTT. It encodes CASSLTSIATGELFF.